Shown below are 22 T cell receptor beta chains from a single sample sequenced in a study of cytomegalovirus exposure and HLA in healthy donors. Using immunoSEQ multiplex PCR, the repertoire was profiled, and TCRdb retains in-frame clones only, with some absent. Found here are 200,000 to 300,000 clones, 75% to 90% of them singletons; the top ten hold 0.95% to 1.5%. The material sequenced was PBMCs. These receptors were taken from a woman aged 25 to 39 in good health and CMV-seropositive.

The chain has TRBV6-1 and TRBJ2-1; TRBD2 matches at 12 bases. Germline V gene lookup returns CDR1 MNHNS and CDR2 SASEGT. The trim removed 4 bases at V and 4 bases at J, leaving 11 bases unmatched. The CDR3 length is 18 residues. Written as DNA, the CDR3 is TGTGCCAGCAGTGGAAGTACCCGGACTAGCGGGAAATACAATGAGCAGTTCTTC. Translation gives CASSGSTRTSGKYNEQFF.

The chain recombines TRBV10-3 with TRBJ1-2, with 8 bases matching TRBD1. Germline lookup yields CDR1 ENHRY and CDR2 SYGVKD. This CDR3 is 13 amino acids long. Trimming took 11 bases from V and 2 from J; bases not matched to a gene: 7. The CDR3 bases are TGTGCCCTCTCAGGGGGCCTCAACTATGGCTACACCTTC. As protein: CALSGGLNYGYTF.

This clone was seen just once. The chain carries TRBV6-5 and TRBJ2-7; TRBD2 matches at 10 bases. The germline CDR1 and CDR2 sequences are MNHEY and SVGAGI. The ends lost 5 bases at V and 2 bases at J; junction bases unmatched: 6. The CDR3 extends over 15 amino acids. CDR3 bases: TGTGCCAGCAGTAGGCTAGCGGGAGTCCCCTACGAGCAGTACTTC. Amino acids: CASSRLAGVPYEQYF.

The chain recombines TRBV7-2 with TRBJ2-3, with D possibly TRBD2 on 6 matching bases. Per germline, CDR1 SGHTA and CDR2 FQGNSA. This CDR3 is built from 16 residues. Trimming took 4 bases from V and 1 from J, leaving 15 bases between them. The CDR3 region is CASSSEGQIGTDTQYF. In nucleotides, the CDR3 is TGTGCCAGCAGCTCGGAGGGTCAGATCGGCACAGATACGCAGTATTTT.

The chain has TRBV6-1 and TRBJ2-3, with 7 bases fitting TRBD2. The germline CDR1 and CDR2 sequences are MNHNS and SASEGT. J lost 3 bases, V lost 0 bases, and 0 bases had no gene match. This CDR3 has 14 amino acids. In nucleotides, the CDR3 is TGTGCCAGCAGTGAAGCTAGCGGGACAGATACGCAGTATTTT. As protein: CASSEASGTDTQYF.

V usage is TRBV28 and J usage is TRBJ1-4; D may be TRBD1 (6 bases). CDR3 length equals 15 residues. V was pared by 7 bases and J by 6 bases, with 18 bases between. Germline-derived CDR1 and CDR2 are MDHEN and SYDVKM. CDR3 DNA sequence: TGTGCCAGCACCCCCGGGGGGGCGCCGGATGAAAAACTGTTTTTT. Its protein is CASTPGGAPDEKLFF.

This clone was picked up one time. The CDR3: CASRPYGLTGGRNTEAFF. CDR3 nucleotides: TGTGCCAGCAGGCCTTATGGACTCACCGGCGGTAGGAACACTGAAGCTTTCTTT. This rearrangement joins TRBV28 to TRBJ1-1; D is unresolved. The V and J ends lost 6 bases and 1 base respectively, with 24 bases between them. Germline CDR1 MDHEN, CDR2 SYDVKM. This CDR3 region has 18 residues.

The chain has TRBV10-3 and TRBJ2-7; 8 nucleotides line up with TRBD1. The trim removed 6 bases at V and 0 bases at J, leaving 4 bases unmatched. Germline V CDR1 and CDR2: ENHRY, SYGVKD. CDR3 length equals 14 residues. Written as DNA, the CDR3 is TGTGCCATCAGCACAGGGGGGAGCTCCTACGAGCAGTACTTC. Residues: CAISTGGSSYEQYF.

The chain employs TRBV2 and TRBJ2-1; D perhaps matches TRBD2 (5 bases). The CDR3 covers 12 residues. V dropped 4 bases and J dropped 12 bases, with 13 bases sitting between them. CDR1 is SNHLY, CDR2 FYNNEI, per germline. Written as DNA, the CDR3 is TGTGCCAGCAGTGTATTTAGCGACATGCAGTTCTTC. Translation gives CASSVFSDMQFF.

The V call is TRBV6-7, the J call TRBJ2-6, with TRBD1 matching 9 bases. Being an ORF, TRBV6-7 has a function that is uncertain. Germline trimming cut 6 bases from V and 2 bases from J; bases unmatched to any gene: 8. CDR3 length equals 17 residues. CDR3 sequence (DNA): TGTGCCAGCAGGGACAGGGGAAACCCCACTGGGGCCAACGTCCTGACTTTC. Encoded protein: CASRDRGNPTGANVLTF.

With regard to this clone: The sample holds other DNA sequences that translate to the same CDR3. This chain uses TRBV27 with TRBJ2-2; no clear D gene. Trimming left V 0 bases short and J 4 bases short, with 3 bases between. From germline, CDR1 is MNHEY and CDR2 SMNVEV (reference sequence). The CDR3 consists of 13 residues. This chain's CDR3 is CASSLSGTGELFF. CDR3 bases: TGTGCCAGCAGTTTATCCGGCACCGGGGAGCTGTTTTTT.

The chain carries TRBV19 and TRBJ1-2; D not certain. This CDR3 comprises 13 residues. Between the trimmed V and J ends, which lost 3 bases and 6 bases, there was a span of 11 bases. The germline V gene encodes CDR1 LNHDA and CDR2 SQIVND (reference sequence). CDR3: CASSMELMNGYTF. The CDR3 nucleotides are TGTGCCAGTAGTATGGAGTTAATGAATGGCTACACCTTC.

The chain joins TRBV30 to TRBJ1-4, with TRBD1 matching over 7 bases. CDR1 and CDR2 (germline): GTSNPN, SVGIG (reference sequence). This CDR3 is built from 15 residues. V gave up 0 bases and J gave up 11 bases; unmatched junction bases: 12. In DNA, the CDR3 is TGTGCCTGGAGTGTAGGGACAGAGGGCCTTAGGAAACTGTTTTTT. Amino acid sequence: CAWSVGTEGLRKLFF.

V and J are TRBV19 and TRBJ2-1, with TRBD2 matching over 12 bases. Germline V gene data show CDR1 as LNHDA and CDR2 as SQIVND (reference sequence). J lost 6 bases, V lost 10 bases, and 4 bases had no gene match. The CDR3 has 13 amino acids. CDR3 loop: CATLAGGRNEQFF. The CDR3 DNA reads TGTGCCACACTAGCGGGAGGTCGCAATGAGCAGTTCTTC.

The rearrangement joins TRBV28 to TRBJ2-2, with D possibly matching TRBD1 (6 bases). CDR3 length: 13 amino acids. Germline CDR1 and CDR2: MDHEN and SYDVKM. The V gene lost 6 bases and the J gene lost 11 bases, with 16 bases spanning the gap. CDR3: CASRPRGLRELFF. CDR3 DNA: TGTGCCAGCAGGCCCAGGGGTTTGCGCGAGCTGTTTTTT.

This rearrangement joins TRBV27 to TRBJ1-5, with 8 bases that match TRBD1. The germline CDR1 and CDR2 sequences are MNHEY and SMNVEV (reference sequence). V lost 5 bases and J lost 4; bases outside the gene matches: 7. The CDR3 is 15 amino acids. DNA for the CDR3: TGTGCCAGCAGTGCATGGACAGGGAAGAATCAGCCCCAGCATTTT. It codes for CASSAWTGKNQPQHF.

This chain links TRBV5-1 with TRBJ2-2, with a possible D match to TRBD1 (6 bases). V lost 1 base and J 3 bases, leaving 10 bases between the germline ends. The germline CDR1 and CDR2 sequences are SGHRS and YFSETQ. The CDR3 consists of 15 residues. The CDR3 loop is CASSLTGSDTGELFF. As DNA, the CDR3 is TGCGCCAGCAGCTTGACAGGGAGCGACACCGGGGAGCTGTTTTTT.

This chain joins TRBV27 and TRBJ2-1, with TRBD2 as a possible D gene (5 bases). Trimming left V 8 bases short and J 4 bases short, with 18 bases between. CDR1 and CDR2 (germline): MNHEY, SMNVEV (reference sequence). The CDR3 loop spans 15 amino acids. The CDR3 here is CASLKRMTNYNEQFF. The CDR3, as DNA: TGTGCCAGCCTAAAGCGAATGACTAATTACAATGAGCAGTTCTTC.

The rearrangement links TRBV11-2 to TRBJ2-6; D not resolved. Germline V gene lookup returns CDR1 SGHAT and CDR2 FQNNGV. Trimming shortened V by 5 bases and J by 6 bases, and 8 bases separated the two germline ends. This CDR3 is built from 13 residues. The CDR3 bases are TGTGCCAGCAGCCCGGGTTCGGCCAACGTCCTGACTTTC. Translating it yields CASSPGSANVLTF.

This sequence joins TRBV11-2 and TRBJ2-7, with 7 bases matching TRBD2. Germline CDR1 reads SGHAT; CDR2 reads FQNNGV. The J segment lost 7 bases and the V segment lost 2 bases, leaving 8 bases of the junction unmatched. CDR3 length equals 14 residues. The CDR3 DNA follows: TGTGCCAGCAGCTTATTTGGCGGGAGATTTGAGCAGTACTTC. Its translation is CASSLFGGRFEQYF.

The chain carries TRBV5-4 and TRBJ2-5, with 8 bases identical to TRBD2. The CDR3 is made up of 14 amino acids. V was pared by 4 bases and J by 7 bases, with 9 bases of the junction left unmatched. The germline gives CDR1 SGHNT, CDR2 YYREEE (reference sequence). The CDR3, as DNA: TGTGCCAGCAGCCCCACTAGCGGCCTAGGGACCCAGTACTTC. It is translated as CASSPTSGLGTQYF.

The chain recombines TRBV7-9 with TRBJ1-1; 7 bases are a match to TRBD1. The CDR3 covers 14 residues. Trimming removed 1 base from V and 6 bases from J; junction bases left unmatched: 5. CDR1 is SEHNR and CDR2 is FQNEAQ in the germline V gene (reference sequence). CDR3 in amino acids: CASSLEQGRPEAFF. CDR3 nucleotides: TGTGCCAGCAGCTTAGAACAGGGGCGGCCTGAAGCTTTCTTT. The full variable domain, rest sourced from reference TRBV7-9 and TRBJ1-1, is DTGVSQNPRHKITKRGQNVTFRCDPISEHNRLYWYRQTLGQGPEFLTYFQNEAQLEKSRLLSDRFSAERPKGSFSTLEIQRTEQGDSAMYLCASSLEQGRPEAFFGQGTRLTVV.